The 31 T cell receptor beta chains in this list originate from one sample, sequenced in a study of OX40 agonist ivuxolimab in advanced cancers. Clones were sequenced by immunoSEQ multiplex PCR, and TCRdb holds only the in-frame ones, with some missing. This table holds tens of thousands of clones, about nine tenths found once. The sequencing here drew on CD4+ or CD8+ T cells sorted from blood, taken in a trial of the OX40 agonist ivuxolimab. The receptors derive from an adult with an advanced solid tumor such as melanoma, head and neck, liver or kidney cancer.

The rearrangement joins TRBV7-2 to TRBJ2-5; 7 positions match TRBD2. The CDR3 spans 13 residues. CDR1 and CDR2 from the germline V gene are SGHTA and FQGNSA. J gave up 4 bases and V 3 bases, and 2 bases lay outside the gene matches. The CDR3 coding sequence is TGTGCCAGCAGCTTTGCTAGCGGAGAGACCCAGTACTTC. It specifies CASSFASGETQYF.

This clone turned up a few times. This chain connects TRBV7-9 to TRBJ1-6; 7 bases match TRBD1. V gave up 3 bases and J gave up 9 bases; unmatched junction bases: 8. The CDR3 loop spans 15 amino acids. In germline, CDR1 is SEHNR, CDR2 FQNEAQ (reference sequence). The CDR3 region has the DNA TGTGCCAGCAGCTTGTCGGACAGGCCAGGTTCACCCCTCCACTTT. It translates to CASSLSDRPGSPLHF.

CDR3 DNA: TGTGCCAGCTCCCCTCCGGGACGGAGCACAGATACGCAGTATTTT. Encoded protein: CASSPPGRSTDTQYF. The rearrangement links TRBV18 to TRBJ2-3; D is possibly TRBD1 or TRBD2 (5 bases each). This CDR3 region has 15 residues. CDR1 and CDR2 from the germline V gene are KGHSH and LQKENI. The V and J ends lost 6 bases and 0 bases respectively, with 13 bases between them.

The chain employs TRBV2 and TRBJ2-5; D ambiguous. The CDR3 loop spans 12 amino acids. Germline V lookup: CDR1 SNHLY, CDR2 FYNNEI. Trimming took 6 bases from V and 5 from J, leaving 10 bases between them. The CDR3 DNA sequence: TGTGCCAGCAGAGACCTTCGGGAGACCCAGTACTTC. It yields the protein CASRDLRETQYF.

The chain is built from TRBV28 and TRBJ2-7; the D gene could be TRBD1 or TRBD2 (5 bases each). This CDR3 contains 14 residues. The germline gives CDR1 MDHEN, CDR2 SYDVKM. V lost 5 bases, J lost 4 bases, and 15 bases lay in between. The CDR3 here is CASSLLLGEYEQYF. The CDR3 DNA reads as TGTGCCAGCAGTCTTCTCCTGGGGGAGTACGAGCAGTACTTC.

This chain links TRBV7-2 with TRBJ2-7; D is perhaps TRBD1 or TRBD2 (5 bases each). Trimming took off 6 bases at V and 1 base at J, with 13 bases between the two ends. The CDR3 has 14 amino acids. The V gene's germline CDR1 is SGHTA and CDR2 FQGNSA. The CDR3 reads CASRPSRGSYEQYF. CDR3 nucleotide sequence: TGTGCCAGCAGGCCTTCGAGGGGTTCCTACGAGCAGTACTTC.

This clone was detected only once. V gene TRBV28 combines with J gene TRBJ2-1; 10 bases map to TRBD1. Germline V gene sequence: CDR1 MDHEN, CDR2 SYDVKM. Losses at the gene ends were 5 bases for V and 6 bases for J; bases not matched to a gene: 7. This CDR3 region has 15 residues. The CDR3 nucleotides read TGTGCCAGCAGTGACGACAGGGGGCGCGGCAATGAGCAGTTCTTC. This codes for CASSDDRGRGNEQFF.

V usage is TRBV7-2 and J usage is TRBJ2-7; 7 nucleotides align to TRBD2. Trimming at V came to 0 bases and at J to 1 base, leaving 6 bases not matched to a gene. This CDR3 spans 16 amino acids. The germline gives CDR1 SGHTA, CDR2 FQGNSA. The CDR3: CASSLAGGLNSYEQYF. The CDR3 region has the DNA TGTGCCAGCAGCTTAGCGGGAGGGTTGAATTCCTACGAGCAGTACTTC.

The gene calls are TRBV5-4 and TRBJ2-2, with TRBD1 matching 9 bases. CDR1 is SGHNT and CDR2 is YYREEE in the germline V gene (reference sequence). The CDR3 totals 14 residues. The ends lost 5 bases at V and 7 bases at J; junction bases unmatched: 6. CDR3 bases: TGTGCCAGCAGTCCCGGGACAGGGCACGGGGAGCTGTTTTTT. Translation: CASSPGTGHGELFF.

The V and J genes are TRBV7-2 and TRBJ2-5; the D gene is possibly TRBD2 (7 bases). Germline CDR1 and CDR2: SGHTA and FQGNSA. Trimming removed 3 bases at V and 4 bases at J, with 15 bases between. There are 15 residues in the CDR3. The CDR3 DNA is TGTGCCAGCAGCTTCAATAAGGGGGGGGGAGAGACCCAGTACTTC. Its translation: CASSFNKGGGETQYF.

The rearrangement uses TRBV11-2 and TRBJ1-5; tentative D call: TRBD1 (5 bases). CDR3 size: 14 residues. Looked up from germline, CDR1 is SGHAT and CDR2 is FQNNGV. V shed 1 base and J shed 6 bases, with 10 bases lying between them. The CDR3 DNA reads TGTGCCAGCAGCTTAGGACAGCCTACTCAGCCCCAGCATTTT. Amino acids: CASSLGQPTQPQHF.

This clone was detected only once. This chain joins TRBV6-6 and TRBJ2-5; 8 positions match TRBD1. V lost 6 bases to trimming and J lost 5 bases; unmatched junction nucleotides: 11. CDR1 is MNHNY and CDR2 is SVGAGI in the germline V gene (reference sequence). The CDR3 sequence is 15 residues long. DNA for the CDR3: TGTGCCAGCAGCTACAACAGGGGGTATCTGGAGACCCAGTACTTC. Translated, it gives CASSYNRGYLETQYF.

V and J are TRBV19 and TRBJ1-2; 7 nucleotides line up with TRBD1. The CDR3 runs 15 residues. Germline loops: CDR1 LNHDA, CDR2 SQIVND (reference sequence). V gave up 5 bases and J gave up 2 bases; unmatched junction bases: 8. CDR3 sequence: CASSYRTGENYGYTF. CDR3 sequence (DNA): TGTGCCAGTAGTTATAGGACAGGAGAAAACTATGGCTACACCTTC.

CDR3 sequence: CASSIEGLIGRNYGYTF. In nucleotides, the CDR3 is TGTGCCAGTAGTATTGAAGGTCTTATTGGACGGAACTATGGCTACACCTTC. The gene calls are TRBV19 and TRBJ1-2, with no clear D. This CDR3 comprises 17 residues. Per germline, CDR1 LNHDA and CDR2 SQIVND (reference sequence). V lost 3 bases, J lost 2 bases, and 19 bases lay in between. The full variable domain, its missing parts supplied by reference TRBV19 and TRBJ1-2, is DGGITQSPKYLFRKEGQNVTLSCEQNLNHDAMYWYRQDPGQGLRLIYYSQIVNDFQKGDIAEGYSVSREKKESFPLTVTSAQKNPTAFYLCASSIEGLIGRNYGYTFGSGTRLTVV.

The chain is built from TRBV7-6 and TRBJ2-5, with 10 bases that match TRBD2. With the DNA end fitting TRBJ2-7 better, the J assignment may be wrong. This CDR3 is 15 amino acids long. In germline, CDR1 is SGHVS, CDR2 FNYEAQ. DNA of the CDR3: TGTGCCAGCAGCTTCGGTGAGCGGGGGGGGTCCGAGCAGTACTTC. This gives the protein CASSFGERGGSEQYF.

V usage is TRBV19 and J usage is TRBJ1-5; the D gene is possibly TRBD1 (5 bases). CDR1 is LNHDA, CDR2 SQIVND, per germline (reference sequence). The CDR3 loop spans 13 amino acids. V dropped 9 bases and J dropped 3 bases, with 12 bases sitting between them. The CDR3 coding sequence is TGTGCCAGCAGGGCCGGGGTCAATCAGCCCCAGCATTTT. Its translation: CASRAGVNQPQHF.

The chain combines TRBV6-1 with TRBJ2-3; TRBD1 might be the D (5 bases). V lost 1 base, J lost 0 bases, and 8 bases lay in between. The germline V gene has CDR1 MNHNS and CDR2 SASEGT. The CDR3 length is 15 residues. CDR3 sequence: CASSEVGVSTDTQYF. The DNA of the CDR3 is TGTGCCAGCAGTGAAGTAGGGGTTAGCACAGATACGCAGTATTTT.

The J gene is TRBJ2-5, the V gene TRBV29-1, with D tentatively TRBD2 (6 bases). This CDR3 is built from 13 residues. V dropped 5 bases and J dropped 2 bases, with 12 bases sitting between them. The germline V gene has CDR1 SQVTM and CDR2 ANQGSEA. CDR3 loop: CSVSGLVQETQYF. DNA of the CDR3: TGCAGCGTTTCGGGACTGGTACAAGAGACCCAGTACTTC.

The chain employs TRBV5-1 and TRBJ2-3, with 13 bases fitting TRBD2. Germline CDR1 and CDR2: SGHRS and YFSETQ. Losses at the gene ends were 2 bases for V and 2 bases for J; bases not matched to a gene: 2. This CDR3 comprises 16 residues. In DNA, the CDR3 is TGCGCCAGCAGCTTCGGGACTAGCGGGAACACAGATACGCAGTATTTT. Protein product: CASSFGTSGNTDTQYF.

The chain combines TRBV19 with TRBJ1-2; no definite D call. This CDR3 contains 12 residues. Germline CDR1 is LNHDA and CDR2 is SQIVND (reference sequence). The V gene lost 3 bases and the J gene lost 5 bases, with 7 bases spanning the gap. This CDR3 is CASSIDFYGYTF. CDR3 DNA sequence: TGTGCCAGTAGTATCGATTTTTATGGCTACACCTTC.

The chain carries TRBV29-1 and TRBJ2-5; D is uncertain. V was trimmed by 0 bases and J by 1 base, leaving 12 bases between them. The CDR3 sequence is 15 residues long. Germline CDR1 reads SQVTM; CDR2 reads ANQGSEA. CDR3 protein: CSVEDRDTIQETQYF. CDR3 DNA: TGCAGCGTTGAAGATAGAGATACTATCCAAGAGACCCAGTACTTC.

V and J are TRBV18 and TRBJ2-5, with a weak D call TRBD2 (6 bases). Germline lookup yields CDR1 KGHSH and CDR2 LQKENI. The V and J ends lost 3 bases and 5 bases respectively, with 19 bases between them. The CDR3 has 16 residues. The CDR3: CASSPSTGDLEETQYF. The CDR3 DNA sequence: TGTGCCAGCTCACCCTCGACCGGGGACTTAGAGGAGACCCAGTACTTC.

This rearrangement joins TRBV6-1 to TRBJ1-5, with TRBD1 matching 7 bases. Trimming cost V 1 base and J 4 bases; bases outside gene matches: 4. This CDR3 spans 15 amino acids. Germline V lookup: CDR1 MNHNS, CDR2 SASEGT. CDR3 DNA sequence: TGTGCCAGCAGTGAAGACAGGGGTCGAAATCAGCCCCAGCATTTT. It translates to CASSEDRGRNQPQHF.

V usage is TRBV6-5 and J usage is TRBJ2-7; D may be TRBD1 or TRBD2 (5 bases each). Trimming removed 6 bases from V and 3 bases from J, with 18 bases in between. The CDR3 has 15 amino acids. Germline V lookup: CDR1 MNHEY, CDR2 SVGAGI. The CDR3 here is CASRGTQGRLYEQYF. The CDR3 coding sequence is TGTGCCAGCAGGGGGACCCAGGGACGGCTCTACGAGCAGTACTTC.

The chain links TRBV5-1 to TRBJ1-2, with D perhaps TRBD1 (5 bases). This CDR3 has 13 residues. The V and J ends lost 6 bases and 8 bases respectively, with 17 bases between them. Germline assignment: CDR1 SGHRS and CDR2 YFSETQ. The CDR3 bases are TGCGCCAGCACCAGGTCGGGGGATTGGGGCTACACCTTC. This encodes CASTRSGDWGYTF.

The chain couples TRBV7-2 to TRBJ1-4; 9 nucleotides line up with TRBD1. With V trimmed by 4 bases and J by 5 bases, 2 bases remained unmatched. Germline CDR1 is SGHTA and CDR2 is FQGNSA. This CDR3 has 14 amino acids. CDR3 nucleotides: TGTGCCAGCAGCTCGGGACAGGGCAATGAAAAACTGTTTTTT. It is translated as CASSSGQGNEKLFF.

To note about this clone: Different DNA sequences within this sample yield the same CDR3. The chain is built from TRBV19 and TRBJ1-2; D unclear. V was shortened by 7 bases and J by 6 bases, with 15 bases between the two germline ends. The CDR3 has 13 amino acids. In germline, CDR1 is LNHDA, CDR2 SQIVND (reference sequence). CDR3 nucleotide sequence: TGTGCCAGTACCCCGGACCAAGGTGATGGCTACACCTTC. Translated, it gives CASTPDQGDGYTF.

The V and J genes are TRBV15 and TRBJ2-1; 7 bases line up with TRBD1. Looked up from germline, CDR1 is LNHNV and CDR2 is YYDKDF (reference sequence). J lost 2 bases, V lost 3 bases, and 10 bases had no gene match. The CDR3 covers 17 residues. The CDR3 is CATSSGTGQVTYNEQFF. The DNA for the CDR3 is TGTGCCACCAGCAGTGGAACCGGACAGGTAACCTACAATGAGCAGTTCTTC. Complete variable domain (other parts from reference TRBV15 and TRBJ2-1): DAMVIQNPRYQVTQFGKPVTLSCSQTLNHNVMYWYQQKSSQAPKLLFHYYDKDFNNEADTPDNFQSRRPNTSFCFLDIRSPGLGDTAMYLCATSSGTGQVTYNEQFFGPGTRLTVL.

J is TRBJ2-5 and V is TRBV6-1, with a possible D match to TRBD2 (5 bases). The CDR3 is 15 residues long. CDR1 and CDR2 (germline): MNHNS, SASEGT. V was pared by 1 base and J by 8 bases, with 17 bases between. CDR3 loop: CASSEGTQSSRTQYF. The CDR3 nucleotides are TGTGCCAGCAGTGAAGGGACTCAGAGTTCCCGAACCCAGTACTTC.

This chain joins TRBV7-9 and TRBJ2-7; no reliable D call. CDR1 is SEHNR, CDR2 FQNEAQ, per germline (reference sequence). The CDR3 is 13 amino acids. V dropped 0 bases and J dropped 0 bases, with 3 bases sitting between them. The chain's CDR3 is CASSLAYSYEQYF. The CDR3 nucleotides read TGTGCCAGCAGCTTAGCGTACTCCTACGAGCAGTACTTC.

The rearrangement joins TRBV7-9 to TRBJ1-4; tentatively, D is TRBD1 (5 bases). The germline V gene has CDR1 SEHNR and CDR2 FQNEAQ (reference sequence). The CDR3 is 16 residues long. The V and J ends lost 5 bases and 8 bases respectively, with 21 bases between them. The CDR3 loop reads CASSPRRFVEGEKLFF. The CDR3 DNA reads TGTGCCAGCAGCCCCCGTCGTTTCGTCGAGGGGGAAAAACTGTTTTTT.